This T cell receptor (beta chain) was sequenced during a study of blood T cell repertoires in COVID-19. The wider study: The study drew acute and convalescent COVID-19 samples from the United States, Italy and Spain. The cDNA or gDNA used as material had been derived from T cells, B-cell-depleted T cells, or PBMCs.

Per germline, CDR1 SNHLY and CDR2 FYNNEI. This CDR3 has 15 residues. Trimming cost V 6 bases and J 5 bases; bases outside gene matches: 8. As processed by the authors: Cell counts per sample came from amplifying reference gene primers. The protocol was immunoSEQ multiplex PCR, while the TCRdb copy is restricted to in-frame clones and leaves out a portion. V, J and clone size reflect that table, while D and trimming were determined from the DNA. The sample shows some 150,000 clones, approximately 80% of them seen only once. The sequenced sample consisted of peripheral blood. The chain links TRBV2 to TRBJ2-3, with 10 positions matching TRBD1. This receptor was obtained from a woman aged 40 to 55 with active or convalescent COVID-19. The CDR3 loop reads CASRDDRGRGDTQYF. The CDR3 coding sequence is TGTGCCAGCAGGGACGACAGGGGGCGCGGAGATACGCAGTATTTT.